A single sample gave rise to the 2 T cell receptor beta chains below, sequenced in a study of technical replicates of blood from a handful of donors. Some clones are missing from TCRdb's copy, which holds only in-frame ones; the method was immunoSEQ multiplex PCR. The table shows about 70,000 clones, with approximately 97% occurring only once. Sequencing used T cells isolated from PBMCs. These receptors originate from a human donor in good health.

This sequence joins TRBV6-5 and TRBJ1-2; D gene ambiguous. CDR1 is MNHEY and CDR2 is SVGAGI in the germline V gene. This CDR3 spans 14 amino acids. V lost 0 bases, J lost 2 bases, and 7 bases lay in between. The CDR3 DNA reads TGTGCCAGCAGTTACTCGCGGCAGAACTATGGCTACACCTTC. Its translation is CASSYSRQNYGYTF.

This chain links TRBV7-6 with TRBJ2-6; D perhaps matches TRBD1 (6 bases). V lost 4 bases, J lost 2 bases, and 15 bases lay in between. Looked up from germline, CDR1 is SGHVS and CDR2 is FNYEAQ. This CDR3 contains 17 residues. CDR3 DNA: TGTGCCAGCAGCTCTACAACAGGGTCCCCTGGGGCCAACGTCCTGACTTTC. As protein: CASSSTTGSPGANVLTF.